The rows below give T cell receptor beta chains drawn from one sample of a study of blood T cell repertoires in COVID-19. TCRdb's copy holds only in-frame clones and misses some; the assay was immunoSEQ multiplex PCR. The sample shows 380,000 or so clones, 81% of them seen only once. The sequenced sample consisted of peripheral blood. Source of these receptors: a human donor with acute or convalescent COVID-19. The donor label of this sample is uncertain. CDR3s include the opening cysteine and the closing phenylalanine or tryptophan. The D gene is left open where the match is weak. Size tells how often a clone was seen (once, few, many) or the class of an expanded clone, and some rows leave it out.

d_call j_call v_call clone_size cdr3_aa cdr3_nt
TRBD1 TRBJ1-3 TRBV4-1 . CASSRTGGEGNTIYF TGCGCCAGCAGCCGCACAGGGGGCGAGGGAAACACCATATATTTT
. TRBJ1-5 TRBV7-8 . CASSLRGYQPQHF TGTGCCAGCAGCTTACGGGGATATCAGCCCCAGCATTTT
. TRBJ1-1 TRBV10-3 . CAIRVHGSANTEAFF TGTGCCATCAGGGTACACGGGAGCGCGAACACTGAAGCTTTCTTT
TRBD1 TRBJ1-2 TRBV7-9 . CASSLSDRGGDYGYTF TGTGCCAGCAGCTTATCGGACAGGGGAGGGGACTATGGCTACACCTTC
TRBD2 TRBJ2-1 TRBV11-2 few CASSSLAGGDNEQFF TGTGCCAGCAGCTCACTAGCGGGAGGGGACAATGAGCAGTTCTTC
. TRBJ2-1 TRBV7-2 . CASSLAGGLSPFF TGTGCCAGCAGCTTAGCCGGCGGGTTGTCGCCGTTCTTC
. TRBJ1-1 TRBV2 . CAGRADGKGTEAFF TGTGCCGGCCGCGCGGACGGGAAGGGCACTGAAGCTTTCTTT
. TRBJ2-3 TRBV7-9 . CASSLSAADTQYF TGTGCCAGCAGCTTAAGCGCCGCAGATACGCAGTATTTT
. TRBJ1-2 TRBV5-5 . CASSLPLDFYGYTF TGTGCCAGCAGCTTGCCCCTTGACTTCTATGGCTACACCTTC
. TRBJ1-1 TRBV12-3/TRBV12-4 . CASSWNTEAFF TGTGCCAGCAGCTGGAACACTGAAGCTTTCTTT
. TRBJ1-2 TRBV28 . CASSRTYGYTF TGTGCCAGCAGCAGGACTTATGGCTACACCTTC
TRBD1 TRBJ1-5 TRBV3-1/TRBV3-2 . CASSHGTGSNQPQHF TGTGCCAGCAGCCACGGGACAGGGAGCAATCAGCCCCAGCATTTT
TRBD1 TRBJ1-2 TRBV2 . CASSLGQGISYGYTF TGTGCCAGCAGTCTGGGACAGGGCATCTCCTATGGCTACACCTTC
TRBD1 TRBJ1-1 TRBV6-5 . CATGQGKNTEAFF TGTGCCACCGGACAGGGGAAGAACACTGAAGCTTTCTTT
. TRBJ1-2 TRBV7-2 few CASSGTGRSRGYTF TGTGCCAGCAGCGGAACCGGGAGAAGTCGTGGCTACACCTTC
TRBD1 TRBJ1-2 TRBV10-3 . CAISGQAYGYTF TGTGCCATCAGCGGACAGGCCTATGGCTACACCTTC
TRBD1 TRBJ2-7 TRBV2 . CASSGQGHEQYF TGTGCCAGCAGTGGACAGGGCCACGAGCAGTACTTC
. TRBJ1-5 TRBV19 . CASSMRAVAAPQHF TGTGCCAGTAGTATGAGGGCAGTCGCGGCGCCCCAGCATTTT
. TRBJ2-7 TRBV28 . CASSWGRVGEQYF TGTGCCAGCAGTTGGGGCAGGGTGGGCGAGCAGTACTTC
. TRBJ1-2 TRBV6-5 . CASARGLYGYTF TGTGCCAGCGCCCGGGGACTCTATGGCTACACCTTC
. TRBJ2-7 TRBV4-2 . CASSQGRTSSYEQYF TGTGCCAGCAGCCAAGGGAGGACGAGCTCCTACGAGCAGTACTTC
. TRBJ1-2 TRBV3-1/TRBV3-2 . CASSQGQAGGYTF TGTGCCAGCAGCCAAGGGCAGGCTGGTGGCTACACCTTC
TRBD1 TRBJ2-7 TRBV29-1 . CSVGRDRSYEQYF TGCAGCGTGGGCCGGGACAGATCCTACGAGCAGTACTTC
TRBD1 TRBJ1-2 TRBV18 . CASSPTGEIHGYTF TGTGCCAGCTCACCAACAGGGGAGATTCATGGCTACACCTTC
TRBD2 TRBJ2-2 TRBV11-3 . CASSGGVPGELFF TGTGCCAGCAGCGGGGGGGTCCCAGGGGAGCTGTTTTTT
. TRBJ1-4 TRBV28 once CASSHWTAEDEKLFF TGTGCCAGCAGCCACTGGACAGCGGAGGATGAAAAACTGTTTTTT
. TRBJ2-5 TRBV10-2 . CASSDAGLSKETQYF TGCGCCAGCAGTGACGCGGGACTGTCGAAAGAGACCCAGTACTTC
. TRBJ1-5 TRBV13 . CASSRGGGRRNQPQHF TGTGCCAGCAGCCGAGGGGGGGGAAGGCGCAATCAGCCCCAGCATTTT
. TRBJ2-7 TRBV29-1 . CSVEDTGYEQYF TGCAGCGTTGAAGATACTGGCTACGAGCAGTACTTC
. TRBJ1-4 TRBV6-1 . CASSEARGITNEKLFF TGTGCCAGCAGTGAAGCGCGAGGGATTACTAATGAAAAACTGTTTTTT
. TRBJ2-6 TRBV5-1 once CASSLGPGVGANVLTF TGCGCCAGCAGCTTAGGACCAGGGGTCGGGGCCAACGTCCTGACTTTC
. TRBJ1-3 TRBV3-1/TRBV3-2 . CASSHGPGNTIYF TGTGCCAGCAGCCACGGTCCTGGAAACACCATATATTTT
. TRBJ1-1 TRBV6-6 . CASTHGDGRGTEAFF TGTGCCAGCACCCACGGGGACGGGCGGGGTACTGAAGCTTTCTTT
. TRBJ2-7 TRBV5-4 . CASSLIPGRSYEQYF TGTGCCAGCAGCCTCATACCGGGGAGGTCCTACGAGCAGTACTTC
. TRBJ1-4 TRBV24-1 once CATSDWRGELFF TGTGCCACCAGTGATTGGCGGGGGGAACTGTTTTTT
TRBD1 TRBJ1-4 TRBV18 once CASSPDRGPAKLFF TGTGCCAGCTCGCCGGACAGGGGACCGGCAAAACTGTTTTTT
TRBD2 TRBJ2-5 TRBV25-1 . CASSEGWSSGSQETQYF TGTGCCAGCAGTGAAGGGTGGAGTAGCGGGAGTCAAGAGACCCAGTACTTC
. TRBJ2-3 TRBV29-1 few CSVGQGTDTQYF TGCAGCGTTGGGCAGGGCACAGATACGCAGTATTTT
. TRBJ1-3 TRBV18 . CASSPPGQISGNTIYF TGTGCCAGCTCACCGCCGGGACAAATCTCTGGAAACACCATATATTTT
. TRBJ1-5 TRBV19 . CASSIEPQGRRNQPQHF TGTGCCAGTAGTATAGAACCTCAGGGGCGCCGCAATCAGCCCCAGCATTTT
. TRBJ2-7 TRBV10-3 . CAISLTSYEQYF TGTGCCATCAGTCTTACTTCGTACGAGCAGTACTTC
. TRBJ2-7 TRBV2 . CASQSSQTYEQYF TGTGCCAGCCAGTCGTCGCAAACCTACGAGCAGTACTTC
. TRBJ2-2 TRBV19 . CASSSPGNNTGELFF TGTGCCAGTAGTTCGCCGGGAAACAACACCGGGGAGCTGTTTTTT
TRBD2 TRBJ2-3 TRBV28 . CASSFSGGAKDTQYF TGTGCCAGCAGTTTCTCCGGGGGGGCTAAAGATACGCAGTATTTT
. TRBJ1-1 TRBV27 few CASSDTERTEAFF TGTGCCAGCAGTGATACAGAGCGGACTGAAGCTTTCTTT
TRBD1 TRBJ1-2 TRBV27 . CASSFRTGTNYGYTF TGTGCCAGCAGTTTCCGGACAGGGACTAACTATGGCTACACCTTC
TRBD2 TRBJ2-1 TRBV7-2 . CASSYSGAYNEQFF TGTGCCAGCAGCTATAGCGGGGCCTACAATGAGCAGTTCTTC
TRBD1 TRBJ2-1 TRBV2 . CASSETRDRGSNEQFF TGTGCCAGCAGCGAAACCCGGGACAGGGGATCCAATGAGCAGTTCTTC
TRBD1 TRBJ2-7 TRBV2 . CASKKTGVLSYEQYF TGTGCCAGCAAAAAGACAGGGGTCCTTTCCTACGAGCAGTACTTC
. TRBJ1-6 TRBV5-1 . CASSLVTGNSPLHF TGCGCCAGCAGCTTGGTGACAGGAAATTCACCCCTCCACTTT